The 28 T cell receptor beta chains in this list originate from one sample, sequenced in a study of response to subunit inactivated influenza vaccine. A single record per CDR3 protein comes from TCRdb applying MiXCR to the RT-PCR reads. The sample shows 550,000 to 800,000 distinct CDR3 sequences, roughly 14% of them seen only once. Sequenced here: PBMCs from blood, sampled 14 to 15 days before vaccination. These receptors were collected from a middle-aged man who received an inactivated influenza vaccine.

The rearrangement uses TRBV5-1 and TRBJ1-2; tentatively, D is TRBD1 (6 bases). Germline V lookup: CDR1 SGHRS, CDR2 YFSETQ. With 0 bases removed from V and 4 bases from J, the gap between germline ends came to 13 bases. The CDR3 consists of 15 residues. The chain's CDR3 is CASSLAEDSSYGYTF. The DNA of the CDR3 is TGCGCCAGCAGCTTGGCGGAGGACAGTTCCTATGGCTACACCTTC.

This clonotype was counted between two and nine times. This rearrangement joins TRBV4-3 to TRBJ2-3; D not resolved. The CDR3 has 15 residues. V lost 1 base to trimming and J lost 4 bases, with 12 bases between them. Germline values: CDR1 LGHNA, CDR2 YSLEER. This CDR3 reads CASSQVGQPSDTQYF. The CDR3 DNA reads TGCGCCAGCAGCCAAGTTGGCCAGCCCTCAGATACGCAGTATTTT.

CDR3 sequence (DNA): TGCGCCAGCAGCCCGTCTCTCGGGGGCACAGATACGCAGTATTTT. Translated: CASSPSLGGTDTQYF. The rearrangement joins TRBV4-1 to TRBJ2-3; weak D call: TRBD2 (5 bases). The V gene's germline CDR1 is MGHRA and CDR2 YSYEKL. Between the trimmed V and J ends, which lost 4 bases and 1 base, there was a span of 12 bases. The CDR3 contains 15 residues.

This clonotype was counted between two and nine times. This chain connects TRBV20-1 to TRBJ1-4; no firm D call. The length of the CDR3 is 12 residues. The germline V and J ends were trimmed by 3 bases and 7 bases, with 9 bases remaining between them. The germline CDR1 and CDR2 sequences are DFQATT and SNEGSKA (reference sequence). The CDR3 reads CSARRESEKLFF. Written as DNA, the CDR3 is TGCAGTGCTAGGAGGGAGAGTGAAAAACTGTTTTTT.

A few counts support this clonotype. The CDR3 reads CASSYRAPPSYEQYF. The CDR3 bases are TGCGCCAGCAGCTACAGGGCACCTCCCTCCTACGAGCAGTACTTC. V and J are TRBV4-1 and TRBJ2-7; TRBD1 is a possible D gene (6 bases). The CDR3 is 15 residues long. V lost 5 bases, J lost 0 bases, and 14 bases lay in between. Germline loops: CDR1 MGHRA, CDR2 YSYEKL.

This clonotype has a handful of counts. V and J are TRBV20-1 and TRBJ2-2; 7 positions agree with TRBD2. The CDR3 consists of 14 residues. Germline values: CDR1 DFQATT, CDR2 SNEGSKA (reference sequence). V shed 1 base, J shed 5 bases, and the junction held 4 bases outside the gene matches. The CDR3 coding sequence is TGCAGTGCTAGAGGGGGGGGAAGGACCGGGGAGCTGTTTTTT. Its protein is CSARGGGRTGELFF.

This clonotype showed up just once. CDR3 DNA sequence: TGTGCCAGCAGCACTATCCGGACTAGCGGGGGAATCTACAATGAGCAGTTCTTC. Translation gives CASSTIRTSGGIYNEQFF. V and J are TRBV11-1 and TRBJ2-1, with TRBD2 matching 13 bases. J gave up 3 bases and V 5 bases, and 10 bases lay outside the gene matches. This CDR3 region has 18 residues. Germline-derived CDR1 and CDR2 are SGHAT and FQDESV (reference sequence).

This chain uses TRBV5-1 with TRBJ1-5; 7 bases are shared with TRBD1. Germline CDR1 and CDR2: SGHRS and YFSETQ. V gave up 0 bases and J gave up 5 bases; unmatched junction bases: 2. The CDR3 covers 14 residues. The CDR3 DNA follows: TGCGCCAGCAGCTTGGGAGGGGGCGATCAGCCCCAGCATTTT. The encoded protein is CASSLGGGDQPQHF.

This clonotype showed up many times. V usage is TRBV5-1 and J usage is TRBJ1-6; 10 bases align to TRBD1. The V gene end was trimmed by 4 bases and the J gene end by 8 bases; junction bases not matched to a gene: 6. The CDR3 contains 15 residues. Germline CDR1 reads SGHRS; CDR2 reads YFSETQ. The DNA of the CDR3 is TGCGCCAGCAGCGAATCCGGGACAGGGGATTCACCCCTCCACTTT. Translating it yields CASSESGTGDSPLHF.

This clonotype was counted between two and nine times. The V call is TRBV2, the J call TRBJ1-4, with D uncertain. The CDR3 extends over 14 amino acids. The V gene's germline CDR1 is SNHLY and CDR2 FYNNEI. V lost 5 bases and J lost 7, with 14 bases in between. CDR3 sequence (DNA): TGTGCCAGCAGTCGATCGGCCTTGCGTGAAAAACTGTTTTTT. Protein product: CASSRSALREKLFF.

This rearrangement joins TRBV7-9 to TRBJ1-2; no clear D gene. Germline CDR1 is SEHNR and CDR2 is FQNEAQ (reference sequence). The CDR3 extends over 14 amino acids. The ends were cut back, 3 bases at V and 4 bases at J, with 12 bases in the middle. The CDR3 DNA reads as TGTGCCAGCAGCTTCCCGGGTAACCTCTATGGCTACACCTTC. Translating it yields CASSFPGNLYGYTF.

The table lists this clonotype with a few counts. The chain has TRBV27 and TRBJ2-3; unclear D gene. Trimming removed 3 bases from V and 0 bases from J, with 19 bases in between. The CDR3 sequence is 18 residues long. Germline V lookup: CDR1 MNHEY, CDR2 SMNVEV (reference sequence). CDR3 sequence (DNA): TGTGCCAGCAGTTTTGGCCTATACCATACCACTAGCACAGATACGCAGTATTTT. Translation gives CASSFGLYHTTSTDTQYF.

This clonotype was seen a handful of times. The chain is built from TRBV10-2 and TRBJ2-7, with 7 bases that match TRBD2. The CDR3 consists of 14 residues. Germline V gives CDR1 WSHSY, CDR2 SAAADI. The DNA for the CDR3 is TGCACCCCCCCGCGTTACCAGCGGGGCTACGAGCAGTACTTC. The encoded protein is CTPPRYQRGYEQYF.

This clonotype was found a few times. V gene TRBV20-1 combines with J gene TRBJ2-7; D is perhaps TRBD2 (6 bases). V was shortened by 5 bases and J by 5 bases, with 16 bases between the two germline ends. This CDR3 is 13 amino acids long. Germline V lookup: CDR1 DFQATT, CDR2 SNEGSKA (reference sequence). As DNA, the CDR3 is TGCAGTGCTCTCCAGGGAGGTGCTCACGAGCAGTACTTC. It specifies CSALQGGAHEQYF.

The chain joins TRBV4-1 to TRBJ2-5; tentatively, D is TRBD2 (5 bases). The CDR3 loop spans 14 amino acids. Germline V gene lookup returns CDR1 MGHRA and CDR2 YSYEKL. The ends were cut back, 2 bases at V and 5 bases at J, with 12 bases in the middle. The CDR3 sequence: CASSQRTVLETQYF. The CDR3 DNA reads TGCGCCAGCAGCCAAAGGACTGTTCTGGAGACCCAGTACTTC.

This clonotype was found a few times. The rearrangement links TRBV28 to TRBJ1-5; TRBD1 aligns across 9 bases. From germline, CDR1 is MDHEN and CDR2 SYDVKM. The CDR3 spans 20 residues. Losses at the gene ends were 4 bases for V and 0 bases for J; bases not matched to a gene: 16. CDR3 in amino acids: CASSSRRWGQGEVSNQPQHF. The DNA for the CDR3 is TGTGCCAGCAGTTCGAGGAGGTGGGGACAGGGAGAGGTTAGCAATCAGCCCCAGCATTTT.

The chain employs TRBV7-2 and TRBJ2-1; 10 bases line up with TRBD2. V gave up 4 bases and J gave up 12 bases; unmatched junction bases: 6. CDR1 and CDR2 from the germline V gene are SGHTA and FQGNSA. The CDR3 is 13 residues long. This chain's CDR3 is CASSSKREGGQFF. DNA of the CDR3: TGTGCCAGCAGCTCGAAGCGGGAGGGGGGGCAGTTCTTC.

This chain joins TRBV4-3 and TRBJ2-1; 13 bases line up with TRBD2. The CDR3 totals 18 residues. Germline values: CDR1 LGHNA, CDR2 YSLEER. Germline trimming cut 3 bases from V and 8 bases from J; bases unmatched to any gene: 13. CDR3 amino acids: CASSQQIELAGGPDEQFF. The CDR3 nucleotides read TGCGCCAGCAGCCAGCAAATCGAACTAGCGGGGGGGCCCGATGAGCAGTTCTTC.

This CDR3 reads CASSSDSPAQYF. For the CDR3, the DNA is TGTGCCAGCAGCTCGGACAGTCCGGCCCAGTACTTC. The rearrangement links TRBV5-6 to TRBJ2-5, with a possible D match to TRBD1 (6 bases). V lost 3 bases to trimming and J lost 9 bases, with 12 bases between them. Germline V gene data show CDR1 as SGHDT and CDR2 as YYEEEE. This CDR3 contains 12 residues.

V gene TRBV12-3 or TRBV12-4 combines with J gene TRBJ2-7, with D perhaps TRBD1 (6 bases). V lost 6 bases and J 0 bases, leaving 15 bases between the germline ends. This CDR3 spans 15 amino acids. CDR3 sequence reads: CASSVPGQSSYEQYF. The CDR3 DNA sequence: TGTGCCAGCAGCGTGCCCGGACAGAGCTCCTACGAGCAGTACTTC.

This clonotype was picked up a small number of times. This chain joins TRBV20-1 and TRBJ2-3; D call uncertain. Germline CDR1 is DFQATT and CDR2 is SNEGSKA (reference sequence). The V end was cut by 4 bases, the J end by 2 bases, with 16 bases between. The CDR3 extends over 15 amino acids. CDR3 protein: CSAILRADVTDTQYF. CDR3 sequence (DNA): TGCAGTGCTATACTTAGGGCCGATGTCACAGATACGCAGTATTTT.

This clonotype occurred a few times. At one boundary the junction diverges from the germline segment, which might be a read error. V gene TRBV20-1 combines with J gene TRBJ2-1, with 11 bases that match TRBD1. The CDR3 consists of 11 residues. The V gene's germline CDR1 is DFQATT and CDR2 SNEGSKA (reference sequence). CDR3 residues: CSARVGTGGLF. In DNA form, the CDR3 reads TGCAGTGCTAGAGTTGGGACAGGGGGTCTCTTC.

This clonotype was picked up a small number of times. This chain connects TRBV20-1 to TRBJ2-5; tentatively, D is TRBD1 (5 bases). Trimming pared 2 bases from V and 5 bases from J, leaving 21 bases between. The CDR3 is made up of 16 amino acids. The germline V gene has CDR1 DFQATT and CDR2 SNEGSKA (reference sequence). The CDR3 region is CSARPTSVAGRETQYF. CDR3 sequence (DNA): TGCAGTGCTAGACCTACCTCCGTGGCAGGGCGGGAGACCCAGTACTTC.

This clonotype was found many times. The CDR3 loop is CASSSRGLAGGEDTQYF. The CDR3 DNA follows: TGTGCCAGCAGTTCAAGAGGACTAGCGGGAGGTGAAGATACGCAGTATTTT. The rearrangement links TRBV28 to TRBJ2-3; 14 nucleotides agree with TRBD2. With 4 bases clipped from V and 5 bases from J, the junction kept 8 bases outside the gene matches. Germline V gene data show CDR1 as MDHEN and CDR2 as SYDVKM. The CDR3 totals 17 residues.

The sample holds a few counts of this clonotype. Written as DNA, the CDR3 is TGCAGCGTTGGACTAGCGGGAGAGAGCGAGCAGTACTTC. This gives the protein CSVGLAGESEQYF. The genes are TRBV29-1 and TRBJ2-7; 12 nucleotides line up with TRBD2. V lost 4 bases, J lost 6 bases, and 4 bases stayed unmatched. The CDR3 spans 13 residues. Germline CDR1 and CDR2: SQVTM and ANQGSEA.

The chain recombines TRBV28 with TRBJ2-1; 11 bases fit TRBD2. After removal of 6 bases from V and 14 bases from J, the junction contained 6 bases not matched to a gene. Germline V gene lookup returns CDR1 MDHEN and CDR2 SYDVKM. The CDR3 is 12 residues long. The CDR3 spells CASRPKLAGEFF. Here the CDR3 DNA reads TGTGCCAGCAGGCCCAAACTAGCGGGAGAGTTCTTC.

This clonotype showed up just a few times. V usage is TRBV27 and J usage is TRBJ2-2; D may be TRBD2 (6 bases). The length of the CDR3 is 15 residues. The germline gives CDR1 MNHEY, CDR2 SMNVEV (reference sequence). V lost 0 bases to trimming and J lost 4 bases, with 9 bases between them. The CDR3 loop is CASSLSTGGTGELFF. The CDR3 nucleotides read TGTGCCAGCAGTTTATCGACCGGGGGCACCGGGGAGCTGTTTTTT.

This clonotype turned up a few times. The chain joins TRBV20-1 to TRBJ2-1; tentative D call: TRBD2 (6 bases). The V and J ends lost 6 bases and 5 bases respectively, with 23 bases between them. The CDR3 extends over 16 amino acids. Germline values: CDR1 DFQATT, CDR2 SNEGSKA (reference sequence). In nucleotides, the CDR3 is TGCAGTGCATATCGACCGGCCCAGCGGGTTAACAATGAGCAGTTCTTC. This translates into CSAYRPAQRVNNEQFF.